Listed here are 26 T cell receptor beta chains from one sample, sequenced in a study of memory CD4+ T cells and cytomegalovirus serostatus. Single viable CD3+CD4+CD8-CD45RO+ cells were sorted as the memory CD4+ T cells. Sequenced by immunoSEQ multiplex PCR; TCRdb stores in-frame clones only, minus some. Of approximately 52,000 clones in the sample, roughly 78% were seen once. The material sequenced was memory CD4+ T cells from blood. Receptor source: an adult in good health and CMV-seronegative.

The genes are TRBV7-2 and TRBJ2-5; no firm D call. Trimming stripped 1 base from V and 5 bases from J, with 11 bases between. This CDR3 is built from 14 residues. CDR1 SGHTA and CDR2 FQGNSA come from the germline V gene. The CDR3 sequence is CASSLVSPGETQYF. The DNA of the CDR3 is TGTGCCAGCAGCTTAGTGTCCCCGGGCGAGACCCAGTACTTC.

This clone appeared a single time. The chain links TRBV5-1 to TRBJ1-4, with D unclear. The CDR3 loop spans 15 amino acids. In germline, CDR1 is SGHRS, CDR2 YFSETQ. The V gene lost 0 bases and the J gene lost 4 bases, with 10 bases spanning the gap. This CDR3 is CASSLDRAINEKLFF. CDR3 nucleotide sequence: TGCGCCAGCAGCTTGGACCGGGCCATTAATGAAAAACTGTTTTTT.

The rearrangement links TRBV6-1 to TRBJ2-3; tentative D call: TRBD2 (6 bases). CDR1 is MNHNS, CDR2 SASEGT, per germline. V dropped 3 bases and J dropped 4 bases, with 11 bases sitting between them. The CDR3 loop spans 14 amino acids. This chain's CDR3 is CASSDQEGADTQYF. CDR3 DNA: TGTGCCAGCAGTGACCAGGAGGGTGCAGATACGCAGTATTTT.

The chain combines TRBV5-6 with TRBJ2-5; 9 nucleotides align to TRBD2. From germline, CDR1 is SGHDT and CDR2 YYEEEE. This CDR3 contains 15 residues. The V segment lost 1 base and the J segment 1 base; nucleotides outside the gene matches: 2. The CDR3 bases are TGTGCCAGCAGCTTGATAGCGGGGGCCCAAGAGACCCAGTACTTC. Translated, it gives CASSLIAGAQETQYF.

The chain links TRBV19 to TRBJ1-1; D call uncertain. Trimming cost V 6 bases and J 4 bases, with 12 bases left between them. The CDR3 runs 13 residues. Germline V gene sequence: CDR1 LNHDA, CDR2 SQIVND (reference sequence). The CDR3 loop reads CASSPERSTEAFF. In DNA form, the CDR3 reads TGTGCCAGTAGCCCCGAACGGAGCACTGAAGCTTTCTTT.

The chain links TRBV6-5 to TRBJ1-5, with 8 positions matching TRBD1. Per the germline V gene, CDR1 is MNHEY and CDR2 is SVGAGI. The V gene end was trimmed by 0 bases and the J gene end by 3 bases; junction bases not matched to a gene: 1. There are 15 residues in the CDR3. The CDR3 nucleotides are TGTGCCAGCAGTTACTCGGGACAGGTCAATCAGCCCCAGCATTTT. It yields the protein CASSYSGQVNQPQHF.

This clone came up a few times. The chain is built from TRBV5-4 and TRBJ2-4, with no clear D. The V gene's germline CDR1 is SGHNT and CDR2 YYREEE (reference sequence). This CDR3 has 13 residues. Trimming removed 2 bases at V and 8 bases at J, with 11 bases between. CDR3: CASSLPASDIQYF. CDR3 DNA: TGTGCCAGCAGCTTACCGGCCTCGGACATTCAGTACTTC.

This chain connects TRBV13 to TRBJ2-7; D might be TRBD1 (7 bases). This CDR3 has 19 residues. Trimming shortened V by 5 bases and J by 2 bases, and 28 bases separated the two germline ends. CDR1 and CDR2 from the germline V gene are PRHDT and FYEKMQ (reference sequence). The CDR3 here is CASSISGGTVMAPTYEQYF. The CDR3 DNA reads TGTGCCAGCAGCATAAGTGGGGGGACAGTCATGGCGCCCACCTACGAGCAGTACTTC.

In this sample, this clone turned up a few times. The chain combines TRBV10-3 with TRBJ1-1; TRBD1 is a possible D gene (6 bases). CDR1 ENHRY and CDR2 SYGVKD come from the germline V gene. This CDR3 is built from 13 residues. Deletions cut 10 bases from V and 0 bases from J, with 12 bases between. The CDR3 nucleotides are TGTGCCACCTCTGGGACACTGAACACTGAAGCTTTCTTT. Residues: CATSGTLNTEAFF.

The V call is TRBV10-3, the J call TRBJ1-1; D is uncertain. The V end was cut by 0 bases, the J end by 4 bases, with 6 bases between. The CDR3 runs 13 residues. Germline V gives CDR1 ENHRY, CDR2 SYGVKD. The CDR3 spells CAISESLITEAFF. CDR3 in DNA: TGTGCCATCAGTGAGTCTTTAATCACTGAAGCTTTCTTT.

The CDR3: CASGLVPLAPLHF. The DNA for the CDR3 is TGTGCTAGTGGTTTGGTACCACTCGCCCCCCTCCACTTT. This sequence joins TRBV12-5 and TRBJ1-6; D unresolved. The germline gives CDR1 LGHNT, CDR2 FRNRAP. The CDR3 runs 13 residues. The germline V and J ends were trimmed by 0 bases and 13 bases, with 10 bases remaining between them.

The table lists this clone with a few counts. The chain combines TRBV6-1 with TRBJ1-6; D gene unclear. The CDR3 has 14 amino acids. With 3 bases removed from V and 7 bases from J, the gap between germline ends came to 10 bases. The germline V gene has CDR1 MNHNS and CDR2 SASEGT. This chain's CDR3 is CASSDEGWNSPLHF. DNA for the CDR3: TGTGCCAGCAGTGACGAGGGCTGGAATTCACCCCTCCACTTT.

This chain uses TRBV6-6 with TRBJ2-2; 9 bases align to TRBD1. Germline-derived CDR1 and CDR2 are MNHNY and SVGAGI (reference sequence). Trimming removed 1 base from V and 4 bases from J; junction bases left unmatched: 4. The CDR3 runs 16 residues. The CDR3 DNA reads TGTGCCAGCAGTTACTTCGGGACAGGGACCACCGGGGAGCTGTTTTTT. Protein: CASSYFGTGTTGELFF.

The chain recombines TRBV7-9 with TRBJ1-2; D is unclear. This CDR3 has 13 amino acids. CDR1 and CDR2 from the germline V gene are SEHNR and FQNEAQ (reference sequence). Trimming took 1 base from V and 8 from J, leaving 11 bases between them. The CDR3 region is CASSLGGVGGYTF. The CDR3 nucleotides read TGTGCCAGCAGCTTAGGTGGGGTTGGCGGCTACACCTTC.

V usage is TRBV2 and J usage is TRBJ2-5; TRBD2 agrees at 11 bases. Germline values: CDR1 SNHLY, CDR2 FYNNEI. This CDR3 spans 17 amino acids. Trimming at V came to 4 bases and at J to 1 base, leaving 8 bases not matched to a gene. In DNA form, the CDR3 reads TGTGCCAGCAGTGTTAGTCTAGCGGGGGGTTCCCAAGAGACCCAGTACTTC. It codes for CASSVSLAGGSQETQYF.

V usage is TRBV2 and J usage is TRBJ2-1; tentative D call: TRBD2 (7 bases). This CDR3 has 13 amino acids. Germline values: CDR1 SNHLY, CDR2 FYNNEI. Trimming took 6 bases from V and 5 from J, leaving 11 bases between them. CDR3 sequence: CASRGGQNNEQFF. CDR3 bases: TGTGCCAGCAGGGGGGGGCAGAACAATGAGCAGTTCTTC. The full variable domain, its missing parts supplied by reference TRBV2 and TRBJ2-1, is EPEVTQTPSHQVTQMGQEVILRCVPISNHLYFYWYRQILGQKVEFLVSFYNNEISEKSEIFDDQFSVERPDGSNFTLKIRSTKLEDSAMYFCASRGGQNNEQFFGPGTRLTVL.

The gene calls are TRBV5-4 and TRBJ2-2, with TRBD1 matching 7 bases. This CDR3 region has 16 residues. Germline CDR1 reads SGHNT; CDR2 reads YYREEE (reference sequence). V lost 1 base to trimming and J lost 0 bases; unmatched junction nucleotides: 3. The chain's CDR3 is CASSLFGTANTGELFF. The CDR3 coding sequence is TGTGCCAGCAGCTTGTTCGGGACAGCGAACACCGGGGAGCTGTTTTTT.

CDR3 in amino acids: CASSLDGTKGEAFF. The CDR3 DNA follows: TGTGCCAGCAGCTTGGACGGGACCAAGGGTGAAGCTTTCTTT. V is TRBV5-4 and J is TRBJ1-1; the D gene is possibly TRBD1 (5 bases). The V end lost 0 bases, the J end lost 7 bases, and 13 bases lay between the germline ends. The CDR3 totals 14 residues. Germline V CDR1 and CDR2: SGHNT, YYREEE (reference sequence).

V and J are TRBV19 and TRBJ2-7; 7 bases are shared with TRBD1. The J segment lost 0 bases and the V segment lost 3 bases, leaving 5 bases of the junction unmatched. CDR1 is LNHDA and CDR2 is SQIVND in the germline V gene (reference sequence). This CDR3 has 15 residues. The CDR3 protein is CASSIWTGNSYEQYF. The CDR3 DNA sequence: TGTGCCAGTAGTATTTGGACAGGAAACTCCTACGAGCAGTACTTC.

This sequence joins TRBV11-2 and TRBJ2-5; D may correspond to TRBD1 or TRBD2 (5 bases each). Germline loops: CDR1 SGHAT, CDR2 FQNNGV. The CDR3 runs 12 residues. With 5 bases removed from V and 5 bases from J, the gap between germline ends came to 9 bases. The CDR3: CASSPWGETQYF. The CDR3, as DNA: TGTGCCAGCAGCCCCTGGGGGGAGACCCAGTACTTC.

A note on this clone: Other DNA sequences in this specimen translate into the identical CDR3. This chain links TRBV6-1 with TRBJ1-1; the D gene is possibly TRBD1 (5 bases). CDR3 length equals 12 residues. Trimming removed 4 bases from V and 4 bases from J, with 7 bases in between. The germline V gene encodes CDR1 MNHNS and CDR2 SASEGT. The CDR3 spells CASSVGGTEAFF. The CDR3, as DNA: TGTGCCAGCAGTGTTGGGGGCACTGAAGCTTTCTTT.

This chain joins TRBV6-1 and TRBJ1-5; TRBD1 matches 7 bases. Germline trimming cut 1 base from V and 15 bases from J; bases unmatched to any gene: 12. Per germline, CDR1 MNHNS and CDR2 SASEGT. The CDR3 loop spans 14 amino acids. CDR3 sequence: CASSEGTGGINRHF. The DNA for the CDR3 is TGTGCCAGCAGTGAAGGGACAGGAGGTATCAACCGGCATTTT.

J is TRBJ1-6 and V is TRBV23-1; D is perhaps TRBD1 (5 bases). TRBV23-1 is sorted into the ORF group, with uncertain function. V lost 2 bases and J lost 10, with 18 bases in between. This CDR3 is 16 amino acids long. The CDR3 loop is CASSQIVEGRGSPLHF. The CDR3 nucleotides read TGCGCCAGCAGTCAAATAGTTGAGGGAAGGGGCTCACCCCTCCACTTT.

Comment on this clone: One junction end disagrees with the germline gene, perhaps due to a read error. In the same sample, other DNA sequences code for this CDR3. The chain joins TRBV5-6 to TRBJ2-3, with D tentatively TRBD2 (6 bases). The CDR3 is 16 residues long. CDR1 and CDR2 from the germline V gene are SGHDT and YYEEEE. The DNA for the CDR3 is TGTGCGAGCAGCTTGGGGTGGGGGGACCGCACAGATACGCAGTATTTT. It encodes CASSLGWGDRTDTQYF.

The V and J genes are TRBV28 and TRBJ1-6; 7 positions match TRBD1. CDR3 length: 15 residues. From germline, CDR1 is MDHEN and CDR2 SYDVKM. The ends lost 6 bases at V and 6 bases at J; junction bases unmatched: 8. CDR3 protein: CASRPGTDFNSPLHF. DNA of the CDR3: TGTGCCAGCAGACCCGGGACAGACTTTAATTCACCCCTCCACTTT.

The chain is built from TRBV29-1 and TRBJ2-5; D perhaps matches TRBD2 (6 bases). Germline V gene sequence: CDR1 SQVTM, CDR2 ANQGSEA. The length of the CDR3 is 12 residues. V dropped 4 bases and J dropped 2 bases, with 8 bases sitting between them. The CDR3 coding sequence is TGCAGCGTTGCGGGGGTACAAGAGACCCAGTACTTC. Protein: CSVAGVQETQYF.